This is a list of T cell receptor beta chains from one sample in a study of T-cell reconstitution after alpha-beta-depleted transplantation in children. TCRdb used MiXCR to reprocess the PCR reads, holding one entry per CDR3 protein. The data show about 980,000 distinct CDR3 sequences, 25% to 35% seen once. The sample was PBMCs, mostly from graft donor cells, taken 360 days after TCRalphabeta/CD19-depleted stem cell transplant. The receptors derive from a boy younger than two who had a stem cell transplant for SCID, so the T cells may come from the graft donor. Both conserved end residues are part of each CDR3. A D gene is named only where the DNA matches it firmly. Clone size is stated in some rows and not others, as once, few, many or a class when expanded.

j_gene,d_gene,abundance,v_gene,CDR3aa,CDR3nt
TRBJ2-1,.,few,TRBV5-6,CASSYLAPGEQFF,TGTGCCAGCAGCTATCTAGCGCCAGGTGAGCAGTTCTTC
TRBJ2-6,.,few,TRBV12-3/TRBV12-4,CASSYLRGRYSGANVLTF,TGTGCCAGCAGTTATCTCCGGGGACGCTACTCTGGGGCCAACGTCCTGACTTTC
TRBJ2-3,.,few,TRBV4-3,CASSPGTGKSTDTQYF,TGCGCCAGCAGTCCGGGGACGGGCAAAAGCACAGATACGCAGTATTTT
TRBJ1-1,TRBD1,.,TRBV10-3,CAISEWGQGRMNTEAFF,TGTGCCATCAGTGAGTGGGGACAGGGTCGGATGAACACTGAAGCTTTCTTT
TRBJ1-5,.,.,TRBV29-1,CSVEFEGSDQPQHF,TGCAGCGTTGAATTCGAGGGGTCGGATCAGCCCCAGCATTTT
TRBJ2-7,TRBD2,.,TRBV6-2/TRBV6-3,CASSYSMGGQGEQYF,TGTGCCAGCAGTTACTCGATGGGAGGGCAAGGCGAGCAGTACTTC
TRBJ1-2,TRBD1,.,TRBV10-3,CAISEQGDGYTF,TGTGCCATCAGTGAACAGGGGGATGGCTACACCTTC
TRBJ2-7,.,few,TRBV12-3/TRBV12-4,CASSLGIGADEQYF,TGTGCCAGCAGTTTAGGGATAGGGGCTGACGAGCAGTACTTC
TRBJ2-7,TRBD1,.,TRBV6-1,CASKNRGRGEQYF,TGTGCCAGCAAAAACAGGGGGCGCGGCGAGCAGTACTTC
TRBJ1-1,.,few,TRBV27,CASSRQTEGTEAFF,TGTGCCAGCTCCCGACAGACGGAGGGCACTGAAGCTTTCTTT
TRBJ2-5,.,few,TRBV5-1,CASSPGSAQETQYF,TGCGCCAGCAGCCCTGGGTCAGCACAAGAGACCCAGTACTTC
TRBJ1-2,.,.,TRBV12-3/TRBV12-4,CASSLERGNYGYTF,TGTGCCAGCAGTTTAGAAAGGGGGAACTATGGCTACACCTTC
TRBJ1-1,.,.,TRBV4-2,CASSQVERRTGEAFF,TGTGCCAGCAGCCAAGTTGAGAGACGAACGGGTGAAGCTTTCTTT
TRBJ1-5,TRBD1,few,TRBV6-1,CASSPGQGHNQPQHF,TGTGCCAGCAGCCCCGGACAGGGGCACAATCAGCCCCAGCATTTT
TRBJ2-2,TRBD1,many,TRBV4-1,CASSHGQANTGELFF,TGCGCCAGCAGCCACGGACAGGCGAACACCGGGGAGCTGTTTTTT
TRBJ2-5,.,.,TRBV4-3,CASSQEWHPAETQYF,TGCGCCAGCAGCCAAGAATGGCACCCTGCGGAGACCCAGTACTTC
TRBJ2-3,TRBD2,few,TRBV29-1,CSVGRGVNTQYF,TGCAGCGTTGGTCGGGGGGTGAATACGCAGTATTTT
TRBJ1-3,TRBD1,.,TRBV29-1,CSVGGTAPNSGNTIYF,TGCAGCGTTGGAGGGACAGCTCCAAACTCTGGAAACACCATATATTTT
TRBJ1-3,.,few,TRBV20-1,CSAGHHSGNTIYF,TGCAGTGCCGGACACCACTCTGGAAACACCATATATTTT
TRBJ2-7,TRBD2,.,TRBV20-1,CSAQGRGAYEQYF,TGCAGTGCTCAAGGGAGGGGAGCGTACGAGCAGTACTTC
TRBJ2-5,TRBD1,.,TRBV5-1,CASSLEGTAKETQYF,TGCGCCAGCAGCTTGGAGGGGACAGCTAAGGAGACCCAGTACTTC
TRBJ1-5,.,.,TRBV15,CATSRDAPQGQPQHF,TGTGCCACCAGCAGAGATGCCCCCCAGGGTCAGCCCCAGCATTTT
TRBJ2-3,.,few,TRBV9,CASSVTGGYTDTQYF,TGTGCCAGCAGCGTAACCGGGGGCTACACAGATACGCAGTATTTT
TRBJ1-2,TRBD1,.,TRBV6-1,CASRLTGGEDGYTF,TGTGCCAGCAGACTGACAGGGGGAGAGGATGGCTACACCTTC
TRBJ1-2,TRBD1,.,TRBV4-1,CASSQAETGYGYTF,TGCGCCAGCAGCCAAGCGGAGACAGGGTATGGCTACACCTTC
TRBJ1-3,.,few,TRBV5-1,CASSLVAYNSGNTIYF,TGCGCCAGCAGCTTGGTAGCATATAACTCTGGAAACACCATATATTTT
TRBJ2-5,TRBD2,.,TRBV6-5,CASSYFAAGEETQYF,TGTGCCAGCAGTTACTTTGCCGCGGGGGAGGAGACCCAGTACTTC
TRBJ2-3,.,.,TRBV4-2,CASSQDRGLDTQYF,TGTGCCAGCAGCCAAGATCGGGGTTTGGATACGCAGTATTTT
TRBJ1-5,.,many,TRBV12-3/TRBV12-4,CASSLRGGGQPQHF,TGTGCCAGCAGTTTAAGGGGGGGAGGTCAGCCCCAGCATTTT
TRBJ2-5,TRBD2,.,TRBV28,CASSPRLAGVKRKTQYF,TGTGCCAGCAGTCCAAGGCTAGCGGGGGTTAAACGGAAGACCCAGTACTTC
TRBJ1-5,.,.,TRBV20-1,CSAGGGDQPQHF,TGCAGTGCTGGGGGAGGGGATCAGCCCCAGCATTTT
TRBJ2-1,TRBD1,.,TRBV11-1,CASSHGQGPRSLEQFF,TGTGCCAGCAGCCACGGACAGGGGCCGCGTAGTCTGGAGCAGTTCTTC
TRBJ2-1,TRBD2,.,TRBV4-2,CASSQDGGLAGGNEQFF,TGTGCCAGCAGCCAAGATGGAGGCCTAGCGGGGGGGAATGAGCAGTTCTTC
TRBJ2-3,.,.,TRBV5-5,CASSLDGFYTDTQYF,TGTGCCAGCAGCTTGGACGGGTTCTACACAGATACGCAGTATTTT
TRBJ2-3,.,.,TRBV6-1,CASQIRGAGDTQYF,TGTGCCAGCCAGATCCGGGGGGCCGGAGATACGCAGTATTTT
TRBJ2-2,.,.,TRBV20-1,CSARVSPSTGELFF,TGCAGTGCTAGGGTCAGCCCGAGCACCGGGGAGCTGTTTTTT